Following are 24 T cell receptor beta chains from one sample sequenced in a study of T cells in Graves' hyperthyroidism and ophthalmopathy. The investigators amplified TCR beta CDR3 regions from RNA transcripts. TCR CDR3 underwent first-round RT-PCR with the HTBI primer set. TCRdb analysed the multiplex PCR reads with MiXCR anew, one entry per CDR3 protein. Of 600,000 to 850,000 distinct CDR3 sequences in the sample, roughly a sixth were seen once. The sequencing input was blood. The receptor source for this set is a woman in her 50s with Graves' hyperthyroidism that later progressed to Graves' ophthalmopathy.

This clonotype has at least ten counts. The chain has TRBV20-1 and TRBJ2-7, with D possibly TRBD1 on 5 matching bases. Trimming took off 6 bases at V and 0 bases at J, with 15 bases between the two ends. The CDR3 extends over 14 amino acids. CDR1 is DFQATT and CDR2 is SNEGSKA in the germline V gene (reference sequence). The CDR3 nucleotides read TGCAGTGCCGACCACGACAGAAGCTCCTACGAGCAGTACTTC. This encodes CSADHDRSSYEQYF.

This clonotype came up many times. The chain combines TRBV3-1 with TRBJ1-1; D is ambiguous. The germline V and J ends were trimmed by 0 bases and 1 base, with 9 bases remaining between them. The CDR3 spans 15 residues. Germline CDR1 and CDR2: LGHDT and YNNKEL (reference sequence). CDR3 amino acids: CASSQETVGNTEAFF. CDR3 sequence (DNA): TGTGCCAGCAGCCAAGAAACGGTTGGGAACACTGAAGCTTTCTTT.

This chain uses TRBV14 with TRBJ2-6, with D perhaps matching TRBD1 (6 bases). The CDR3 loop spans 17 amino acids. Germline assignment: CDR1 SGHDN and CDR2 FVKESK. V was clipped by 3 bases and J by 0 bases, with 12 bases between them. The CDR3 protein is CASSHGQLRSGANVLTF. The CDR3 nucleotides read TGTGCCAGCAGCCACGGACAGCTCCGCTCTGGGGCCAACGTCCTGACTTTC.

This clonotype was observed at least ten times. The gene calls are TRBV7-9 and TRBJ2-2; no clear D. This CDR3 contains 14 residues. Per germline, CDR1 SEHNR and CDR2 FQNEAQ (reference sequence). V shed 5 bases and J shed 3 bases, with 10 bases lying between them. CDR3 nucleotides: TGTGCCAGCAGCCCCGCCGTATACACCGGGGAGCTGTTTTTT. Encoded protein: CASSPAVYTGELFF.

Comments on this clonotype: A much larger clone differs from this one at a single base, so this may be a read error. The V gene is TRBV18, the J gene TRBJ2-1, with a weak D call TRBD1 (7 bases). Between the trimmed V and J ends, which lost 6 bases and 9 bases, there was a span of 15 bases. This CDR3 has 13 residues. Germline V gene data show CDR1 as KGHSH and CDR2 as LQKENI. The CDR3 protein is CASSRSGDSEQFF. CDR3 DNA sequence: TGTGCCAGCTCCCGATCGGGGGACAGTGAGCAGTTCTTC.

The rearrangement joins TRBV9 to TRBJ1-1; perhaps TRBD1 as D (5 bases). The CDR3 contains 15 residues. V was pared by 3 bases and J by 1 base, with 13 bases between. The germline V gene has CDR1 SGDLS and CDR2 YYNGEE. CDR3 loop: CASSEPGLPNTEAFF. For the CDR3, the DNA is TGTGCCAGCAGCGAGCCGGGACTGCCGAACACTGAAGCTTTCTTT.

This clonotype was recorded a few times. The V gene is TRBV20-1, the J gene TRBJ1-2; 9 nucleotides align to TRBD1. The CDR3 contains 13 residues. CDR1 and CDR2 (germline): DFQATT, SNEGSKA (reference sequence). V lost 5 bases to trimming and J lost 8 bases; unmatched junction nucleotides: 9. In DNA, the CDR3 is TGCAGTGCTCGCGGGACAGGGCGGGGAGGCTACACCTTC. Its translation: CSARGTGRGGYTF.

This clonotype was seen only a few times. V usage is TRBV11-1 and J usage is TRBJ2-2; possible D gene TRBD2, 6 bases. Germline CDR1 is SGHAT and CDR2 is FQDESV (reference sequence). The CDR3 spans 14 residues. Trimming stripped 4 bases from V and 5 bases from J, with 11 bases between. This CDR3 is CASSWTIGTGELFF. As DNA, the CDR3 is TGTGCCAGCAGCTGGACTATTGGGACCGGGGAGCTGTTTTTT.

At least ten counts were recorded for this clonotype. The chain is built from TRBV20-1 and TRBJ1-2; D uncertain. V was pared by 4 bases and J by 8 bases, with 14 bases between. Germline V gene sequence: CDR1 DFQATT, CDR2 SNEGSKA (reference sequence). This CDR3 region has 12 residues. CDR3 coding DNA: TGCAGTGCTAAGGAAGGGCCAAGGGGCTACACCTTC. This gives the protein CSAKEGPRGYTF.

Many counts were recorded for this clonotype. The chain is built from TRBV2 and TRBJ2-5; 9 bases agree with TRBD1. V was pared by 5 bases and J by 5 bases, with 9 bases of the junction left unmatched. CDR1 and CDR2 (germline): SNHLY, FYNNEI. The CDR3 is made up of 15 amino acids. The CDR3 sequence is CASSQGYRGRETQYF. In DNA form, the CDR3 reads TGTGCCAGCAGTCAGGGGTACAGGGGGCGGGAGACCCAGTACTTC.

This rearrangement joins TRBV7-9 to TRBJ2-2; unclear D gene. The ends were cut back, 3 bases at V and 4 bases at J, with 9 bases in the middle. Germline CDR1 SEHNR, CDR2 FQNEAQ (reference sequence). The CDR3 is made up of 14 amino acids. The CDR3 DNA reads TGTGCCAGCAGCTTTACAGAGTTCACCGGGGAGCTGTTTTTT. Its protein is CASSFTEFTGELFF.

The chain combines TRBV27 with TRBJ2-5; 8 bases match TRBD1. The CDR3 consists of 16 residues. CDR1 and CDR2 from the germline V gene are MNHEY and SMNVEV (reference sequence). V trimming: 2 bases; J trimming: 4 bases; junction bases outside the gene matches: 9. The CDR3 loop is CASSLGFPGGVETQYF. In nucleotides, the CDR3 is TGTGCCAGCAGTTTAGGGTTCCCAGGGGGCGTAGAGACCCAGTACTTC.

The genes are TRBV18 and TRBJ2-6, with D uncertain. The CDR3 runs to 15 residues. V was cut by 6 bases and J by 2 bases, with 11 bases left in between. CDR1 and CDR2 from the germline V gene are KGHSH and LQKENI. CDR3 in DNA: TGTGCCAGCTCCCCGGTCCAGGCTGGGGCCAACGTCCTGACTTTC. Amino acids: CASSPVQAGANVLTF. The complete variable domain, with remaining parts taken from reference TRBV18 and TRBJ2-6, reads NAGVMQNPRHLVRRRGQEARLRCSPMKGHSHVYWYRQLPEEGLKFMVYLQKENIIDESGMPKERFSAEFPKEGPSILRIQQVVRGDSAAYFCASSPVQAGANVLTFGAGSRLTVL.

This clonotype was recorded many times. The rearrangement joins TRBV30 to TRBJ2-2, with 7 bases that match TRBD1. With 3 bases clipped from V and 4 bases from J, the junction kept 5 bases outside the gene matches. The CDR3 loop spans 14 amino acids. The germline CDR1 and CDR2 sequences are GTSNPN and SVGIG (reference sequence). DNA of the CDR3: TGTGCCTGGAGCCTAGACAGGGCCACCGGGGAGCTGTTTTTT. Translating gives CAWSLDRATGELFF.

This clonotype appeared many times. This chain connects TRBV7-8 to TRBJ2-1, with TRBD2 matching over 11 bases. Losses at the gene ends were 5 bases for V and 4 bases for J; bases not matched to a gene: 7. The germline V gene has CDR1 SGHVS and CDR2 FQNEAQ. The CDR3 consists of 16 residues. In DNA, the CDR3 is TGTGCCAGCAGCCCCCGACTAGCGGGGACATACAATGAGCAGTTCTTC. This sequence encodes CASSPRLAGTYNEQFF.

The chain uses TRBV24-1 and TRBJ1-1; D remains unclear. The V end lost 4 bases, the J end lost 4 bases, and 6 bases lay between the germline ends. CDR1 and CDR2 (germline): KGHDR, SFDVKD. The CDR3 is made up of 12 amino acids. CDR3 nucleotides: TGTGCCACCAGTGAGCGGGGCACTGAAGCTTTCTTT. Its translation: CATSERGTEAFF.

This clonotype was recorded at least ten times. The CDR3 sequence is CSVGGRGGFNQNTEAFF. The CDR3 nucleotides read TGCAGCGTTGGAGGTCGTGGGGGCTTTAATCAGAACACTGAAGCTTTCTTT. The chain combines TRBV29-1 with TRBJ1-1; tentatively, D is TRBD1 (6 bases). Trimming stripped 4 bases from V and 1 base from J, with 22 bases between. Germline V gives CDR1 SQVTM, CDR2 ANQGSEA. The CDR3 consists of 17 residues.

This clonotype has a count of ten or more. The V call is TRBV2, the J call TRBJ2-2; the match to TRBD1 covers 10 bases. The trim removed 4 bases at V and 5 bases at J, leaving 4 bases unmatched. CDR1 is SNHLY and CDR2 is FYNNEI in the germline V gene. The length of the CDR3 is 15 residues. CDR3 sequence (DNA): TGTGCCAGCAGTGCCGGGACAGGGGAGACCGGGGAGCTGTTTTTT. It yields the protein CASSAGTGETGELFF.

Ten or more counts support this clonotype. This chain links TRBV9 with TRBJ1-2, with TRBD1 as a possible D gene (6 bases). CDR1 is SGDLS and CDR2 is YYNGEE in the germline V gene. This CDR3 region has 14 residues. Trimming pared 0 bases from V and 2 bases from J, leaving 8 bases between. CDR3 in amino acids: CASSVGGGNYGYTF. For the CDR3, the DNA is TGTGCCAGCAGCGTAGGAGGGGGGAACTATGGCTACACCTTC.

The J gene is TRBJ1-6, the V gene TRBV6-1; D is uncertain. The CDR3 totals 13 residues. Trimming removed 6 bases at V and 7 bases at J, with 10 bases between. CDR1 is MNHNS, CDR2 SASEGT, per germline. The CDR3 DNA follows: TGTGCCAGCAGCAGTGGAGGGAATTCACCCCTCCACTTT. This gives the protein CASSSGGNSPLHF.

This clonotype was picked up a small number of times. The V and J genes are TRBV2 and TRBJ2-7, with D tentatively TRBD1 (6 bases). The CDR3 loop spans 13 amino acids. Germline values: CDR1 SNHLY, CDR2 FYNNEI. Trimming pared 6 bases from V and 4 bases from J, leaving 13 bases between. The CDR3 protein is CASRAGAAYEQYF. The CDR3 bases are TGTGCCAGCAGAGCAGGGGCGGCGTACGAGCAGTACTTC.

Turning to this clonotype: A much bigger clone sits one base away, suggesting this may be a read error. This sequence joins TRBV20-1 and TRBJ1-2; TRBD1 might be the D (6 bases). CDR3 length: 13 amino acids. V lost 6 bases and J lost 6, with 17 bases in between. Germline V gene data show CDR1 as DFQATT and CDR2 as SNEGSKA (reference sequence). The CDR3: CSAKGGGADGYTF. In DNA, the CDR3 is TGCAGTGCCAAAGGGGGGGGGGCTGATGGCTACACCTTC.

This rearrangement joins TRBV6-1 to TRBJ1-3, with D possibly being TRBD1 (6 bases). The germline gives CDR1 MNHNS, CDR2 SASEGT. The CDR3 runs 15 residues. The V and J ends lost 4 bases and 0 bases respectively, with 10 bases between them. CDR3 bases: TGTGCCAGCAGTGCACAGGGTTTCTCTGGAAACACCATATATTTT. Its protein product is CASSAQGFSGNTIYF.

The chain links TRBV7-3 to TRBJ1-2; weak D call: TRBD1 (6 bases). Germline loops: CDR1 SGHTA, CDR2 FQGTGA. The CDR3 consists of 15 residues. V dropped 5 bases and J dropped 5 bases, with 18 bases sitting between them. As DNA, the CDR3 is TGTGCCAGCAGCCTGGATGGGGGACAAGAATATGGCTACACCTTC. It encodes CASSLDGGQEYGYTF.